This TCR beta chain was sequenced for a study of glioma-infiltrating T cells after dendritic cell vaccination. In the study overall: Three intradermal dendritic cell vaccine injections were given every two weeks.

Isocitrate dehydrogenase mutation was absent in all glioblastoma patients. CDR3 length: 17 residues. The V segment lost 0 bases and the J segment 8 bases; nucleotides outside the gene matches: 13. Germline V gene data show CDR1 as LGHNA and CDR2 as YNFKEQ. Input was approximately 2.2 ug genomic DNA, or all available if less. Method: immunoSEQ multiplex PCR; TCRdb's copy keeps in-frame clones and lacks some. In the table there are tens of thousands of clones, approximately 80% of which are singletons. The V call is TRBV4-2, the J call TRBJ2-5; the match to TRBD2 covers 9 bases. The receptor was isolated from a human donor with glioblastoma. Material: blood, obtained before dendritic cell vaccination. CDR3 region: CASSQDMERGARATQYF. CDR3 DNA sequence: TGTGCCAGCAGCCAAGATATGGAGCGGGGGGCCCGGGCAACCCAGTACTTC.